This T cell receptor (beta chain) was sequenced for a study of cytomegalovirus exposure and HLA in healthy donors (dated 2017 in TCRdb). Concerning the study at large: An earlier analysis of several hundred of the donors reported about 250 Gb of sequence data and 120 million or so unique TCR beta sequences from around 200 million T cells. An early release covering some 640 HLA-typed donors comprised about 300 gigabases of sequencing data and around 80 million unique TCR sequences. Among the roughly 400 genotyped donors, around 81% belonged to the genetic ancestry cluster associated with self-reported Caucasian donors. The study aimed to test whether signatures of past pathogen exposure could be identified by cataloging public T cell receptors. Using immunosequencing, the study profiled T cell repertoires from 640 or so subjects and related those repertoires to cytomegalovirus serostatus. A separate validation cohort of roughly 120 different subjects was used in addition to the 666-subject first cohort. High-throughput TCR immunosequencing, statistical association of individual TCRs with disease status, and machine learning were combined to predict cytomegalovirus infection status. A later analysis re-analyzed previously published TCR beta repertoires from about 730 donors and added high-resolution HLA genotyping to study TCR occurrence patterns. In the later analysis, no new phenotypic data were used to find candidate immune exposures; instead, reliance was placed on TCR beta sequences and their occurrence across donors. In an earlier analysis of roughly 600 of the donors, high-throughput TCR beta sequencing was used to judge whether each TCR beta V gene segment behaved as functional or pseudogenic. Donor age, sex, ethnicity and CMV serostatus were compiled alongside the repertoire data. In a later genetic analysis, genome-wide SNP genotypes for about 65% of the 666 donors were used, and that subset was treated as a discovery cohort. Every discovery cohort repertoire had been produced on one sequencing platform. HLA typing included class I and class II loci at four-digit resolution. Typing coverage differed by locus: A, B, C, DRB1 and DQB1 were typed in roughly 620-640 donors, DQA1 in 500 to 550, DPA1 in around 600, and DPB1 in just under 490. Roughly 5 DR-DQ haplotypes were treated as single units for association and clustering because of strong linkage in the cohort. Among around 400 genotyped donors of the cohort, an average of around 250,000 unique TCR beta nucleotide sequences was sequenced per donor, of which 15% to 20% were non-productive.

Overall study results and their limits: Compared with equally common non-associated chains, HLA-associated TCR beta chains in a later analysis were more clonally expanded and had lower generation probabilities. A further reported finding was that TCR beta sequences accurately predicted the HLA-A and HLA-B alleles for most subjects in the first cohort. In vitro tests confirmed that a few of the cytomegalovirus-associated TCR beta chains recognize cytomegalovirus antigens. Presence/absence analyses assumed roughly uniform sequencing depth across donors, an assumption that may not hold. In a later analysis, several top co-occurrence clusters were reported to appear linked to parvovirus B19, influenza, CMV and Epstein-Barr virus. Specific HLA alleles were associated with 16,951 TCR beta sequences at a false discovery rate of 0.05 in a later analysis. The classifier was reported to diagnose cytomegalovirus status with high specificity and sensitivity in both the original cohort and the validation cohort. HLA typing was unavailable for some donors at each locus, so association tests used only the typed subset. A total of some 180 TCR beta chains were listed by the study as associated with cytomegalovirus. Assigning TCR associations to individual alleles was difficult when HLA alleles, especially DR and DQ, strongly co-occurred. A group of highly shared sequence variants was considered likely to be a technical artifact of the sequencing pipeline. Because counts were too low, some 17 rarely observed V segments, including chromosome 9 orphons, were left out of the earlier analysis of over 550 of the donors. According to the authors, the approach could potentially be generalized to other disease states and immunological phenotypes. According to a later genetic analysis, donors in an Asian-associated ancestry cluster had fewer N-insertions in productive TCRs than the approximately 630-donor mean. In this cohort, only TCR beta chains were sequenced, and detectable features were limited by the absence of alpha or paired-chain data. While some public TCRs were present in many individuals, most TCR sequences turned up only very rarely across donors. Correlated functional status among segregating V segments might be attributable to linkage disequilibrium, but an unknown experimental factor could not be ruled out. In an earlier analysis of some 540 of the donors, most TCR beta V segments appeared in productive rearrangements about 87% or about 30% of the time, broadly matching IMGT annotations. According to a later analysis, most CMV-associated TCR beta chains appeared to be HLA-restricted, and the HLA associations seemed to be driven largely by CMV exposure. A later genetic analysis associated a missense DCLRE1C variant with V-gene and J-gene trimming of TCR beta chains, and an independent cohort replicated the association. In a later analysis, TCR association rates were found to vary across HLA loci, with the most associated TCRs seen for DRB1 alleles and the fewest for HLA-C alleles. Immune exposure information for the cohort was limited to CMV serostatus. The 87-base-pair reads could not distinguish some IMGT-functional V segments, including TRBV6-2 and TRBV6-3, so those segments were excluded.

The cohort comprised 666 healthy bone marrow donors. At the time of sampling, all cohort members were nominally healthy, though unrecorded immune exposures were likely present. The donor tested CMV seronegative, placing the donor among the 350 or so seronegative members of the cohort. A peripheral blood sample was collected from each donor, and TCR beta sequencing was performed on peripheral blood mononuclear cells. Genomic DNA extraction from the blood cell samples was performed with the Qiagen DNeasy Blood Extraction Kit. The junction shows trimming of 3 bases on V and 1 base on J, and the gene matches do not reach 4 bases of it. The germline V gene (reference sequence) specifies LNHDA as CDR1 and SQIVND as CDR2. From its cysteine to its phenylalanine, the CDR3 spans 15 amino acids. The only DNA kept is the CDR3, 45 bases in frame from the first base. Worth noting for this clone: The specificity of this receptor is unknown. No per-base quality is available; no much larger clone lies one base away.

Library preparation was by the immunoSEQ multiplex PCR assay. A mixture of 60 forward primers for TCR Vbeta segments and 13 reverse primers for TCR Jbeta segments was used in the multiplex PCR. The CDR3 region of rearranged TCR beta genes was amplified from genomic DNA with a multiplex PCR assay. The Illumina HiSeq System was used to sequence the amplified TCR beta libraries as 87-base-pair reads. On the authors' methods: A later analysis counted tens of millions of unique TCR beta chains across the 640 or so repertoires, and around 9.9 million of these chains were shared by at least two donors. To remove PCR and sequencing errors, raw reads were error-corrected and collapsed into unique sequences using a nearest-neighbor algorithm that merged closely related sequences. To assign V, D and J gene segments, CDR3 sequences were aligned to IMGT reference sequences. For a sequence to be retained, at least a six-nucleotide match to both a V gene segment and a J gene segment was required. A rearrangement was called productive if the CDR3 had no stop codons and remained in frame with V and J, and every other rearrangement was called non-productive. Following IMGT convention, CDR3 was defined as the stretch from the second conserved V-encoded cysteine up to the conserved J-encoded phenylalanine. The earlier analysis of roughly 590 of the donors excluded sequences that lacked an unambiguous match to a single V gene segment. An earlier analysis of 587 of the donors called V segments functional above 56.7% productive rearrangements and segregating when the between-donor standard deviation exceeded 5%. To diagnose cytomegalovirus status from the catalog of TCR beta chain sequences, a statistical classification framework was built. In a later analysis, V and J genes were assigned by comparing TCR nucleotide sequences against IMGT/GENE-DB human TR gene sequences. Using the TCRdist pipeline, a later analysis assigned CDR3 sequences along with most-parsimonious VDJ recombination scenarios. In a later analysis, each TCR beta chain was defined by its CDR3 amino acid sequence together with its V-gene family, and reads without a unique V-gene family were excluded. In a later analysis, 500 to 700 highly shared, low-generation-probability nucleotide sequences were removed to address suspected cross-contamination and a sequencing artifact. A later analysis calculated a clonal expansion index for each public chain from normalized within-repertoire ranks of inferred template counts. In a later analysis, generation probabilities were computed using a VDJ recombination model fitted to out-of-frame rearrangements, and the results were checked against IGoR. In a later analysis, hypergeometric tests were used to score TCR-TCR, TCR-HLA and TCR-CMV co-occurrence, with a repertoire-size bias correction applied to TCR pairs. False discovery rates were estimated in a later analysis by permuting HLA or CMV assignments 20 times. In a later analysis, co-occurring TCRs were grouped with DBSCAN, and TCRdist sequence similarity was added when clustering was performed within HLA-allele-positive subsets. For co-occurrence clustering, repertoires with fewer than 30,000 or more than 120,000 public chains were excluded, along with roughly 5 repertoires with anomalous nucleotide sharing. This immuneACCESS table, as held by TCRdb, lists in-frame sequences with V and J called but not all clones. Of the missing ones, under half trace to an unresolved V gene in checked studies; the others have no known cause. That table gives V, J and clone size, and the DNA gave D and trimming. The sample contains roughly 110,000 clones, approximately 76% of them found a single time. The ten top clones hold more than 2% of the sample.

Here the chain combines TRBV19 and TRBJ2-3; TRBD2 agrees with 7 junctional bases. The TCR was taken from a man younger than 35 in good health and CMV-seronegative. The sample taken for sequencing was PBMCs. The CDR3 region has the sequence CASSMNSGGTDTQYF. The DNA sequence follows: TGTGCCAGTAGTATGAACAGCGGGGGCACAGATACGCAGTATTTT. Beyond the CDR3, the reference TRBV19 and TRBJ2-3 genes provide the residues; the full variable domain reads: DGGITQSPKYLFRKEGQNVTLSCEQNLNHDAMYWYRQDPGQGLRLIYYSQIVNDFQKGDIAEGYSVSREKKESFPLTVTSAQKNPTAFYLCASSMNSGGTDTQYFGPGTRLTVL.